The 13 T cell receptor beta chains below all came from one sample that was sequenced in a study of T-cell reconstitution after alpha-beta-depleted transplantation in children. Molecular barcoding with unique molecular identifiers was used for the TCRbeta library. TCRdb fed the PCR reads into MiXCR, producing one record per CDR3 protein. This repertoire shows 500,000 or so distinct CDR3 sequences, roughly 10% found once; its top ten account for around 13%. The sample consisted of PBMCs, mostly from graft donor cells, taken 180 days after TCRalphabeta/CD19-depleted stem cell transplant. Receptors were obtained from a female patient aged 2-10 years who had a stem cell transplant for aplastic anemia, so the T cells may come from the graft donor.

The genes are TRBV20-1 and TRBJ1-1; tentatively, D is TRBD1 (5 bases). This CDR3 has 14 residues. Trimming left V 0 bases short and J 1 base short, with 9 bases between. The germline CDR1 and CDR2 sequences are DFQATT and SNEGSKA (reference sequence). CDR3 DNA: TGCAGTGCTAGAGATCAGGACAAGAACACTGAAGCTTTCTTT. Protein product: CSARDQDKNTEAFF.

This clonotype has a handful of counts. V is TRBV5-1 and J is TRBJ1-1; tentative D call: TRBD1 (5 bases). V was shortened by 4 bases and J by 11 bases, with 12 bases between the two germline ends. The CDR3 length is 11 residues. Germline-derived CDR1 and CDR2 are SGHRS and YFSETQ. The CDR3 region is CASSGPEGAFF. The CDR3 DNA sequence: TGCGCCAGCAGCGGCCCGGAGGGGGCTTTCTTT. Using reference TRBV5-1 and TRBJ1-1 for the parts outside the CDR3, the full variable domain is KAGVTQTPRYLIKTRGQQVTLSCSPISGHRSVSWYQQTPGQGLQFLFEYFSETQRNKGNFPGRFSGRQFSNSRSEMNVSTLELGDSALYLCASSGPEGAFFGQGTRLTVV.

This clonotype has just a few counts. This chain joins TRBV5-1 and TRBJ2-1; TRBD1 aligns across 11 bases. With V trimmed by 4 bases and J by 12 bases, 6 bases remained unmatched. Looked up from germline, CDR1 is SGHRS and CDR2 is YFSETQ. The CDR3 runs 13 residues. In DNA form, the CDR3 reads TGCGCCAGCAGCCCGGACAGGGGGCGGGTGCAGTTCTTC. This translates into CASSPDRGRVQFF.

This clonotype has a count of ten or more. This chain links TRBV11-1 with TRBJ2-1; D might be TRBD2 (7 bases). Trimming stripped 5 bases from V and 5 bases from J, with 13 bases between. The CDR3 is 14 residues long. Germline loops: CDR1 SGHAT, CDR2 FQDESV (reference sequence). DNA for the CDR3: TGTGCCAGCAGCCTTATCGGGGGGCACAATGAGCAGTTCTTC. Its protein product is CASSLIGGHNEQFF.

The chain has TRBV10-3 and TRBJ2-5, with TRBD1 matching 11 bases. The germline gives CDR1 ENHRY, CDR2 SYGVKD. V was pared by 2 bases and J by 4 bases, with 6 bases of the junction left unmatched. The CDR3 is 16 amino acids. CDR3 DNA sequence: TGTGCCATCAGTGAGCTCCTGGACAGGGGGCCAGAGACCCAGTACTTC. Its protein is CAISELLDRGPETQYF.

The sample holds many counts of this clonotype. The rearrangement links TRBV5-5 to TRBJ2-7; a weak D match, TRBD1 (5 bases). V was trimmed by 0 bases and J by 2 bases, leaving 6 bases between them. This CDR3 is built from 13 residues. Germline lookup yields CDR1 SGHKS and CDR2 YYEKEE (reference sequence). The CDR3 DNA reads TGTGCCAGCAGCTTGGAACAGGCCTACGAGCAGTACGTC. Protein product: CASSLEQAYEQYV.

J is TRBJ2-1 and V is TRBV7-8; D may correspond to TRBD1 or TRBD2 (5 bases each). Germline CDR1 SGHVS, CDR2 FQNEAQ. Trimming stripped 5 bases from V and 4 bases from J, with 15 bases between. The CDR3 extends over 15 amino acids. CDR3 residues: CASSPPGGGYNEQFF. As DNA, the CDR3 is TGTGCCAGCAGCCCCCCAGGTGGGGGTTACAATGAGCAGTTCTTC.

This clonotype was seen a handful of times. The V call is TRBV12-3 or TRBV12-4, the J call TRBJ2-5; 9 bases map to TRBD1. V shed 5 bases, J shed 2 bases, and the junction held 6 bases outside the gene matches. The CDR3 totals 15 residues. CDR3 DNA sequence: TGTGCCAGCAGTAACGGGACAGGGAATCAAGAGACCCAGTACTTC. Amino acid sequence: CASSNGTGNQETQYF.

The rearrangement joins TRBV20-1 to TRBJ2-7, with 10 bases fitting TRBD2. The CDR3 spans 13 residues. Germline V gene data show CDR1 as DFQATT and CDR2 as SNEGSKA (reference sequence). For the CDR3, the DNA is TGCAGGAGACCTAGCGGGAGAACCTACGAGCAGTACTTC. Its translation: CRRPSGRTYEQYF.

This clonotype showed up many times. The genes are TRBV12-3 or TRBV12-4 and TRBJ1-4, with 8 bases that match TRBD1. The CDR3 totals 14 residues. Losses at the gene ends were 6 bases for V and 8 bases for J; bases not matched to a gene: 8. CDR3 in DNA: TGTGCCAGCAGCCGGGACAGGCGAGGCGAAAAACTGTTTTTT. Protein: CASSRDRRGEKLFF.

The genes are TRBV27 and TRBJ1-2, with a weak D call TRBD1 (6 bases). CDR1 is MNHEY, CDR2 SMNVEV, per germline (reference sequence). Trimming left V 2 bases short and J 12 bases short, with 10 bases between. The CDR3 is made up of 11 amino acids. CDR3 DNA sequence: TGTGCCAGCAGTTTACGGGGGGCCAACACCTTC. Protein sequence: CASSLRGANTF.

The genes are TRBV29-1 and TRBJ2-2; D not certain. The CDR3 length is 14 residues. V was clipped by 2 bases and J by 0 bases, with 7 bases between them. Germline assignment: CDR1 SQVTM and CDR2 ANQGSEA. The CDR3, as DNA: TGCAGCGTTGAAAATGGAACGAACACCGGGGAGCTGTTTTTT. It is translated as CSVENGTNTGELFF.

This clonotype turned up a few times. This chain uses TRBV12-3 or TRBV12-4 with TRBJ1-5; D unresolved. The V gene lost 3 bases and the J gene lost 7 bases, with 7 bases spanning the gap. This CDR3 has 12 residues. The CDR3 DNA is TGTGCCAGCAGTTTTACCTTCCAGCCCCAGCATTTT. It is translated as CASSFTFQPQHF.